This T cell receptor (beta chain) was captured in a study of CD8 T cells in Susac syndrome. In regard to this clonotype: Its antigen is unidentified.

Random hexamers were used to reverse transcribe the RNA input (about 0.5 to 1 ug). A single record per CDR3 protein comes from TCRdb applying MiXCR to the immunoSEQ multiplex PCR reads. The table lists roughly 100,000 distinct CDR3 sequences, roughly 94% of them singletons, with about 0.41% in the top ten. Study results and caveats: Susac-specific public clones found in total CD8+ repertoires numbered some 17, and those in CD8+ TEMRA repertoires numbered about 5.

The TCR was taken from a human donor with Susac syndrome. Sequencing used CD8+ T cells from PBMCs.

The CDR3 protein is CASSHRDSHYEQYF. DNA of the CDR3: TGTGCCAGCAGCCATCGGGACAGTCATTACGAGCAGTACTTC. The V and J genes are TRBV3-1 and TRBJ2-7; 7 bases fit TRBD1. After removal of 3 bases from V and 4 bases from J, the junction contained 6 bases not matched to a gene. Germline loops: CDR1 LGHDT, CDR2 YNNKEL (reference sequence). This CDR3 is built from 14 residues.